Each of the 14 T cell receptor beta chains below was sequenced from the same sample in a study of T-cell reconstitution after alpha-beta-depleted transplantation in children. The TCRbeta library incorporated unique molecular identifiers. TCRdb reanalysed the PCR reads using MiXCR and keeps one entry per CDR3 protein. The sample includes some 600,000 distinct CDR3 sequences, about an eighth seen only once; the top ten take around 2.2%. Sequenced here: PBMCs, mostly from graft donor cells, sampled 360 days after TCRalphabeta/CD19-depleted stem cell transplant. These receptors came from a male patient younger than 18 who had a stem cell transplant for acute myeloid leukemia, so the T cells may come from the graft donor.

V gene TRBV27 combines with J gene TRBJ1-1; TRBD1 aligns across 7 bases. The germline V gene encodes CDR1 MNHEY and CDR2 SMNVEV (reference sequence). The CDR3 is 14 amino acids. The ends lost 7 bases at V and 5 bases at J; junction bases unmatched: 10. The CDR3 protein is CASKAQGEMTEAFF. CDR3 in DNA: TGTGCCAGCAAGGCGCAGGGGGAAATGACTGAAGCTTTCTTT.

In this sample, this clonotype turned up many times. Its ends do not fully match the called genes, so a read error is possible. This rearrangement joins TRBV7-2 to TRBJ2-1, with 10 positions matching TRBD2. Germline CDR1 reads SGHTA; CDR2 reads FQGNSA. This CDR3 is 15 amino acids long. In DNA, the CDR3 is TGTGCCAGCAGCCTAGCGGGAGATCCCTACAATGAGCAGTTCTTC. Its translation: CASSLAGDPYNEQFF.

CDR3 DNA sequence: TGTGCCACCAGCGAAAAGTACCCCGAGGGATACGAGCAGTACTTC. Translating it yields CATSEKYPEGYEQYF. The rearrangement joins TRBV15 to TRBJ2-7; tentatively, D is TRBD2 (5 bases). The CDR3 is 15 residues long. V dropped 5 bases and J dropped 4 bases, with 18 bases sitting between them. CDR1 and CDR2 (germline): LNHNV, YYDKDF (reference sequence).

The chain joins TRBV27 to TRBJ2-7; TRBD1 matches 9 bases. Germline CDR1 reads MNHEY; CDR2 reads SMNVEV (reference sequence). The V segment lost 8 bases and the J segment 5 bases; nucleotides outside the gene matches: 13. The CDR3 spans 15 residues. The CDR3 coding sequence is TGTGCCAGCTCCCGGGCTGGACAGGGGTCGAACGAGCAGTACTTC. Translated: CASSRAGQGSNEQYF.

The genes are TRBV5-1 and TRBJ2-5; D is possibly TRBD2 (5 bases). The V end was cut by 0 bases, the J end by 5 bases, with 11 bases between. The CDR3 loop spans 14 amino acids. CDR1 and CDR2 from the germline V gene are SGHRS and YFSETQ. This chain's CDR3 is CASSLAVRRETQYF. The CDR3 nucleotides read TGCGCCAGCAGCTTGGCCGTAAGGAGGGAGACCCAGTACTTC.

V usage is TRBV29-1 and J usage is TRBJ2-1, with 8 nucleotides matching TRBD2. This CDR3 contains 14 residues. Germline values: CDR1 SQVTM, CDR2 ANQGSEA. The junction had 11 bases not matched to a gene; V was cut back by 4 bases and J by 9 bases. The CDR3 reads CSVVKGWAGGEQFF. CDR3 nucleotide sequence: TGCAGCGTTGTAAAGGGATGGGCGGGAGGTGAGCAGTTCTTC.

The J gene is TRBJ1-1, the V gene TRBV29-1, with TRBD1 as a possible D gene (6 bases). This CDR3 has 15 residues. CDR1 is SQVTM and CDR2 is ANQGSEA in the germline V gene. CDR3 in amino acids: CTYHWRGGPGTEAFF. The CDR3, as DNA: TGCACCTATCATTGGCGGGGGGGGCCTGGCACTGAAGCTTTCTTT. The complete variable domain, with remaining parts taken from reference TRBV29-1 and TRBJ1-1, reads SAVISQKPSRDICQRGTSLTIQCQVDSQVTMMFWYRQQPGQSLTLIATANQGSEATYESGFVIDKFPISRPNLTFSTLTVSNMSPEDSSIYLCTYHWRGGPGTEAFFGQGTRLTVV.

This clonotype has just a few counts. V is TRBV10-3 and J is TRBJ2-4, with 10 bases lining up with TRBD2. The CDR3 totals 16 residues. The germline gives CDR1 ENHRY, CDR2 SYGVKD. V was pared by 1 base and J by 3 bases, with 3 bases of the junction left unmatched. The CDR3 DNA follows: TGTGCCATCAGTGAGTTGATAGCGGGAGGCAAAAACATTCAGTACTTC. Amino acid sequence: CAISELIAGGKNIQYF.

The rearrangement uses TRBV5-5 and TRBJ2-2; D gene uncertain. V was clipped by 3 bases and J by 2 bases, with 14 bases between them. The CDR3 has 16 amino acids. Germline V gene lookup returns CDR1 SGHKS and CDR2 YYEKEE (reference sequence). CDR3 region: CASSSDRGINTGELFF. The CDR3 DNA reads as TGTGCCAGCAGCTCCGACCGTGGTATCAACACCGGGGAGCTGTTTTTT. Full variable domain (outside the CDR3, taken from reference TRBV5-5 and TRBJ2-2): DAGVTQSPTHLIKTRGQQVTLRCSPISGHKSVSWYQQVLGQGPQFIFQYYEKEERGRGNFPDRFSARQFPNYSSELNVNALLLGDSALYLCASSSDRGINTGELFFGEGSRLTVL.

V gene TRBV5-5 combines with J gene TRBJ1-2; weak D call: TRBD1 (5 bases). The CDR3 totals 15 residues. Per germline, CDR1 SGHKS and CDR2 YYEKEE (reference sequence). Trimming pared 3 bases from V and 4 bases from J, leaving 16 bases between. CDR3 in amino acids: CASSSGRGLIYGYTF. The CDR3 DNA reads TGTGCCAGCAGCTCGGGCCGGGGCTTGATCTATGGCTACACCTTC.

In DNA form, the CDR3 reads TGTGCCATCAGGGCGGCTAGCGGGCCGATATTCAATGAGCAGTTCTTC. The encoded protein is CAIRAASGPIFNEQFF. The V gene is TRBV10-3, the J gene TRBJ2-1; 8 bases are a match to TRBD2. Germline CDR1 ENHRY, CDR2 SYGVKD. V shed 6 bases and J 6 bases; nucleotides not matched to a gene: 13. The CDR3 sequence is 16 residues long.

The V call is TRBV29-1, the J call TRBJ2-7; the D call may be TRBD1 or TRBD2 (5 bases each). Germline V gene sequence: CDR1 SQVTM, CDR2 ANQGSEA. With 3 bases removed from V and 5 bases from J, the gap between germline ends came to 23 bases. This CDR3 contains 16 residues. The CDR3 loop is CSVEERPVGKGNEQYF. The CDR3 DNA sequence: TGCAGCGTTGAGGAGCGCCCGGTCGGGAAGGGGAACGAGCAGTACTTC.

The V call is TRBV14, the J call TRBJ2-2; D is unclear. The CDR3 length is 18 residues. Trimming removed 0 bases at V and 4 bases at J, with 18 bases between. From germline, CDR1 is SGHDN and CDR2 FVKESK. CDR3 in DNA: TGTGCCAGCAGCCAAGAAAACTTCCCCCTCAAGACCACCGGGGAGCTGTTTTTT. Its protein product is CASSQENFPLKTTGELFF.

For this clonotype: Sequence at one end of the junction differs from germline and may be a read error. The V and J genes are TRBV7-7 and TRBJ2-2, with D unclear. Germline V gene data show CDR1 as SSHAT and CDR2 as FNYEAQ (reference sequence). The CDR3 loop spans 15 amino acids. The CDR3: CASSLEVVNTGELFF. CDR3 nucleotide sequence: TGTGCTAGCAGCTTAGAGGTGGTGAACACCGGGGAGCTGTTTTTT.